The clone carrying this T cell receptor beta chain appeared a few times. TCRdb itself ran the 5' RACE reads through MiXCR, one entry per CDR3 protein. The sample has some 220,000 distinct CDR3 sequences; roughly 3% are singletons. The CDR3 runs to 14 residues. The germline CDR1 and CDR2 sequences are MNHNS and SASEGT. With V trimmed by 4 bases and J by 6 bases, 7 bases remained unmatched. The sample is drawn from a study of T cells after yellow fever vaccination. J is TRBJ2-7 and V is TRBV6-1, with 9 nucleotides matching TRBD1. Sequenced here: CD4+ T cells sorted from PBMCs, sampled 10 days after the yellow fever booster vaccination. This clonotype was obtained from a man aged 18 to 29 who received the YFV17D yellow fever vaccine. The CDR3 loop reads CASSGDRVISEQYF. As DNA, the CDR3 is TGTGCCAGCAGTGGGGACAGGGTGATCTCCGAGCAGTACTTC.